One T cell receptor (beta chain) is described in this entry. Assay: immunoSEQ multiplex PCR; the TCRdb copy retains only in-frame clones and omits some. The table lists about 150,000 clones, around 80% of them singletons. V trimming: 4 bases; J trimming: 3 bases; junction bases outside the gene matches: 10. CDR3 size: 16 residues. CDR1 LGHNA and CDR2 YSLEER come from the germline V gene. The data belong to a study of blood T cell repertoires in COVID-19. Study overall: Both acute and convalescent COVID-19 samples were obtained from the United States, Italy and Spain.

The origin of this receptor is a woman in her forties or fifties in a cohort sampled during active or convalescent COVID-19. Sequences were obtained from peripheral blood. V usage is TRBV4-3 and J usage is TRBJ2-5; TRBD2 aligns across 8 bases. DNA for the CDR3: TGCGCCAGCAGCCGTTCCCTACTAGCGGTCGAAGAGACCCAGTACTTC. Translation: CASSRSLLAVEETQYF.